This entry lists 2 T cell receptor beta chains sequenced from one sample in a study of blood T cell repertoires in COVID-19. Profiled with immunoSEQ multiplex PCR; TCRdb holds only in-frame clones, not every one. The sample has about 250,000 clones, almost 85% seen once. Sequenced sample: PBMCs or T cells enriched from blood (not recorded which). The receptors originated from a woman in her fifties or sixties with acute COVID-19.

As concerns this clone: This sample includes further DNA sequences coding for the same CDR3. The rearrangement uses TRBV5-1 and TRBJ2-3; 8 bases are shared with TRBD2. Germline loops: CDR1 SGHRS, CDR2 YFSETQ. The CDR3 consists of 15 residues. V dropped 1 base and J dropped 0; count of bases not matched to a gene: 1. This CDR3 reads CASSLSGGSTDTQYF. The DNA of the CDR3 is TGCGCCAGCAGCTTGTCGGGGGGGAGCACAGATACGCAGTATTTT.

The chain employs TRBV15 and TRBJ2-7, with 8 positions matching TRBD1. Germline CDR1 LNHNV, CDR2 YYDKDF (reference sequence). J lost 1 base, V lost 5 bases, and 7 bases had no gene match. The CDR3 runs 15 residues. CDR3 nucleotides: TGTGCCACCAGCTTCGGACAGGGCGATTCCTACGAGCAGTACTTC. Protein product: CATSFGQGDSYEQYF.